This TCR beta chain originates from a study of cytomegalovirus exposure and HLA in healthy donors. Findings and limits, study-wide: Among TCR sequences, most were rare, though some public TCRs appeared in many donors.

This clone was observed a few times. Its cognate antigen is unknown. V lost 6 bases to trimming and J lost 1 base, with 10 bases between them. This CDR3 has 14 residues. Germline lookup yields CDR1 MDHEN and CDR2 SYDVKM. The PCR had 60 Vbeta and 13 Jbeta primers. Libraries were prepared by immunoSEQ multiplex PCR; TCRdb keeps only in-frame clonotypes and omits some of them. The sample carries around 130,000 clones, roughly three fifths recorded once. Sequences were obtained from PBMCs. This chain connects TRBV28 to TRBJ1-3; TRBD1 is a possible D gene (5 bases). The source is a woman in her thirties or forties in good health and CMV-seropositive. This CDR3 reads CASRPGGSGNTIYF. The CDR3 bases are TGTGCCAGCAGACCCGGGGGGTCTGGAAACACCATATATTTT.